The entry below describes one T cell receptor beta chain. Antigen specificity is unknown. This sample is part of a study of CD4 T cells in relation to SARS-CoV-2 and coronaviruses. Study-wide context: ViraFEST: roughly 9-day antigen culture of PBMCs, then TCR beta CDR3 sequencing. No peptide or an HIV-1 Nef peptide pool served as negative control.

This CDR3 has 16 amino acids. The V end lost 5 bases, the J end lost 4 bases, and 16 bases lay between the germline ends. CDR1 and CDR2 from the germline V gene are SGHNT and YYREEE (reference sequence). Measured with immunoSEQ multiplex PCR; TCRdb has only the in-frame clones, and not every one. The data contain about 21,000 clones, about 70% of them singletons. The unexposed donors gave CD4+ T cells in about 2011-2018, prior to COVID-19. CD4+ T cells were isolated from the cells after 10 days of culture. The rearrangement links TRBV5-4 to TRBJ1-6; D not resolved. Sequenced sample: CD4+ T cells from PBMCs, cultured in vitro. The clonotype originates from a human donor in good health. The CDR3 is CASSWRTTLYNSPLHF. The CDR3 region has the DNA TGTGCCAGCAGTTGGCGTACAACCCTTTATAATTCACCCCTCCACTTT.